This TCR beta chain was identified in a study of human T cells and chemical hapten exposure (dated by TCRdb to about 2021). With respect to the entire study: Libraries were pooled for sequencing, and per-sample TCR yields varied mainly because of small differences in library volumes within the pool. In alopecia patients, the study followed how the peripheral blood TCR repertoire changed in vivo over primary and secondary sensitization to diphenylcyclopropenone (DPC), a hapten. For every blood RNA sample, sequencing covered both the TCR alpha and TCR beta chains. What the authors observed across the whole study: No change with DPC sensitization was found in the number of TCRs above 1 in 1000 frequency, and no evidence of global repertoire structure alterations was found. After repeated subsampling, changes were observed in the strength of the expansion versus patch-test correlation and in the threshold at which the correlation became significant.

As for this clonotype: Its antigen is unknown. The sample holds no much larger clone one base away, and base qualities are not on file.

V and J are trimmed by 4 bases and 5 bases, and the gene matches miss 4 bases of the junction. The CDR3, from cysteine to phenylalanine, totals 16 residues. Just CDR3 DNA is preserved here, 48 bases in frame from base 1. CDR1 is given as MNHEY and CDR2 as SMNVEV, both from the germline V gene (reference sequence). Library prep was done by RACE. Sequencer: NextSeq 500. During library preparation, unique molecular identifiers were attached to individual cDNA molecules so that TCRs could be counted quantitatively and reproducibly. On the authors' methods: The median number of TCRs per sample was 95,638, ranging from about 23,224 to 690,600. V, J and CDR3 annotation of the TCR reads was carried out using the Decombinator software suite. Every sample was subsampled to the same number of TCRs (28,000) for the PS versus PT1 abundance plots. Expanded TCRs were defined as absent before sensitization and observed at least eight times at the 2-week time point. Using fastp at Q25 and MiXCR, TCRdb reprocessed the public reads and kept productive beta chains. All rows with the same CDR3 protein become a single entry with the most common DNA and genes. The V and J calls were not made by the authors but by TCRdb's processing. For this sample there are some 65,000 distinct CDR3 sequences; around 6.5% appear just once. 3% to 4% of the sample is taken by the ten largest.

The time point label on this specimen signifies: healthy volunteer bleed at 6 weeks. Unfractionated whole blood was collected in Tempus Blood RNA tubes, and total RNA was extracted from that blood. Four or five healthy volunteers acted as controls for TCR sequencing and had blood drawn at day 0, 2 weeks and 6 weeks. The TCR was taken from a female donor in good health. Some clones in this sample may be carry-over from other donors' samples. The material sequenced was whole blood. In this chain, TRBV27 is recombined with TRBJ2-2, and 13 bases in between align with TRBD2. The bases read TGTGCCAGCAGTTATTCACTAGCGGGAGGGACCGGGGAGCTGTTTTTT. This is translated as CASSYSLAGGTGELFF.